The T cell receptor (beta chain) under discussion was sequenced for a study of cytomegalovirus exposure and HLA in healthy donors. Whole-study context: The same platform was used for the roughly 120 validation repertoires as for the approximately 720 first-cohort repertoires, as reported in a later analysis.

Overall study findings and caveats: High specificity and sensitivity for cytomegalovirus status were reported for the classifier. Researchers counted around 180 TCR beta chains as cytomegalovirus-associated.

Germline CDR1 and CDR2: MDHEN and SYDVKM. With 7 bases removed from V and 6 bases from J, the gap between germline ends came to 18 bases. The CDR3 spans 15 residues. Profiling relied on immunoSEQ multiplex PCR, and the TCRdb table lists in-frame clones only, not all of them. The table records 200,000 to 250,000 clones, around 78% of them present only once. This clone was seen just once. Its antigen is not identified. This chain joins TRBV28 and TRBJ1-4; D call uncertain. The receptor comes from a woman aged 18-30 years in good health and CMV-seronegative. Specimen: PBMCs. For the CDR3, the DNA is TGTGCCAGCACCTCGACGGTCTCGTGGGATGAAAAACTGTTTTTT. Translated: CASTSTVSWDEKLFF.